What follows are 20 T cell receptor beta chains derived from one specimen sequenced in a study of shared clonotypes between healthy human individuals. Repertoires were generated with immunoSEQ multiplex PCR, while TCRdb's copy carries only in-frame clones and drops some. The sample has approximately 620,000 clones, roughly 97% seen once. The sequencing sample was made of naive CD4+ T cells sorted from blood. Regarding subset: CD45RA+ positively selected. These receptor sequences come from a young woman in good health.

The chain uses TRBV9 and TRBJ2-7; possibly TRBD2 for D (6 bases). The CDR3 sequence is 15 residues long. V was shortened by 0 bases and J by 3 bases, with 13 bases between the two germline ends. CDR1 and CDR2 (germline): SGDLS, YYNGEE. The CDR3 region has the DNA TGTGCCAGCAGCGTAGCGGGAGAAGGAATCTACGAGCAGTACTTC. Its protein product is CASSVAGEGIYEQYF. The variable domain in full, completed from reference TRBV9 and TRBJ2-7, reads DSGVTQTPKHLITATGQRVTLRCSPRSGDLSVYWYQQSLDQGLQFLIQYYNGEERAKGNILERFSAQQFPDLHSELNLSSLELGDSALYFCASSVAGEGIYEQYFGPGTRLTVT.

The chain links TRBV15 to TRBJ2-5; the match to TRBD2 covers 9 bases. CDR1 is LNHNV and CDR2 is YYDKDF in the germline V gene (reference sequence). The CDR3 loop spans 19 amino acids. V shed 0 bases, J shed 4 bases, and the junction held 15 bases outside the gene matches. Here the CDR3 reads CATSRDTLAGSKPGETQYF. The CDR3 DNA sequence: TGTGCCACCAGCAGAGATACCCTAGCGGGGTCAAAGCCGGGAGAGACCCAGTACTTC.

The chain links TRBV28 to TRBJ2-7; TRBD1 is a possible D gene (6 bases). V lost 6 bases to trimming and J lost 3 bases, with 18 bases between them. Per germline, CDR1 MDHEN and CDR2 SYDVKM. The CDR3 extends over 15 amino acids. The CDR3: CASRTLRPGDYEQYF. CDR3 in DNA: TGTGCCAGCAGGACCCTGCGGCCAGGGGACTACGAGCAGTACTTC.

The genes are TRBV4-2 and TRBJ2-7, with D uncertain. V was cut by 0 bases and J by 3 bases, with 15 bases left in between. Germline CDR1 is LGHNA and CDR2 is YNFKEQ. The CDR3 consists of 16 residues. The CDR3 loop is CASSQDLGGTYYEQYF. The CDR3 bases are TGTGCCAGCAGCCAAGATCTTGGCGGAACTTACTACGAGCAGTACTTC.

As DNA, the CDR3 is TGTGCCAGTAGGGCCCCGGGACAGGGATACGAGCAGTACTTC. This gives the protein CASRAPGQGYEQYF. This chain connects TRBV19 to TRBJ2-7; TRBD1 matches at 9 bases. The CDR3 covers 14 residues. J was trimmed by 4 bases and V by 6 bases; bases with no gene match: 7. Germline CDR1 is LNHDA and CDR2 is SQIVND (reference sequence).

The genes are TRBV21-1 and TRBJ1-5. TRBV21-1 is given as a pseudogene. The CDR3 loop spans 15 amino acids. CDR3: CASSKIPQPNQPQHF. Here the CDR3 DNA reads TGTGCCAGCAGCAAAATTCCCCAGCCAAATCAGCCCCAGCATTTT.

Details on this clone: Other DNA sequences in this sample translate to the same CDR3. For the CDR3, the DNA is TGCGCCAGCAGCTTGGGCAGTTACAATGAGCAGTTCTTC. As protein: CASSLGSYNEQFF. The chain employs TRBV5-1 and TRBJ2-1, with D hard to call. The length of the CDR3 is 13 residues. V was cut by 0 bases and J by 4 bases, with 5 bases left in between. Germline V gene lookup returns CDR1 SGHRS and CDR2 YFSETQ.

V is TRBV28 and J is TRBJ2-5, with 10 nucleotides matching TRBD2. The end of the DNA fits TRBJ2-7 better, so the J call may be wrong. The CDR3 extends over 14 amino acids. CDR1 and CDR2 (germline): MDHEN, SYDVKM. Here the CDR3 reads CASSLWLAGVEQYF. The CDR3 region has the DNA TGTGCCAGCAGTTTATGGCTAGCGGGAGTCGAGCAGTACTTC.

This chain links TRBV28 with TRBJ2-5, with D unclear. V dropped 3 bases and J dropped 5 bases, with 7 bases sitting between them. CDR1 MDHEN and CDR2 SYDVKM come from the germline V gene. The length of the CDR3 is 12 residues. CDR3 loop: CASSFSWETQYF. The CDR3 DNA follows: TGTGCCAGCAGTTTCTCTTGGGAGACCCAGTACTTC.

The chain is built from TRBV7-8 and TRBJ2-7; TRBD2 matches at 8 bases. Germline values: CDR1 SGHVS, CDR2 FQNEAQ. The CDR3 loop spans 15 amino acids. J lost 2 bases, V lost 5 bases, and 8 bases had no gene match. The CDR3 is CASSANSGDTYEQYF. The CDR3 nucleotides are TGTGCCAGCAGCGCTAATAGCGGGGATACCTACGAGCAGTACTTC.

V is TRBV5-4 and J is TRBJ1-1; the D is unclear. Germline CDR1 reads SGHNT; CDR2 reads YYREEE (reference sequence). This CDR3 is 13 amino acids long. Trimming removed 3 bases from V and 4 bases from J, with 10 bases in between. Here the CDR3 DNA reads TGTGCCAGCAGCTCGTGGACGGTCACTGAAGCTTTCTTT. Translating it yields CASSSWTVTEAFF.

CDR3 sequence: CASSLEGAFTNYGYTF. CDR3 in DNA: TGTGCCAGCAGCTTAGAGGGAGCATTTACTAACTATGGCTACACCTTC. The gene calls are TRBV11-3 and TRBJ1-2; D remains unclear. Trimming pared 0 bases from V and 0 bases from J, leaving 11 bases between. CDR3 length: 16 amino acids. Germline CDR1 reads SGHNT; CDR2 reads YENEEA.

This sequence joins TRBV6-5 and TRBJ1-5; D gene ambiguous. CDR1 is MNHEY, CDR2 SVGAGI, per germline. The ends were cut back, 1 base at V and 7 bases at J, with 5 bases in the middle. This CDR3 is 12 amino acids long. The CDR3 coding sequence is TGTGCCAGCAGTTACTTTAGGCAGCCCCAGCATTTT. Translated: CASSYFRQPQHF.

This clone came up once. Written as DNA, the CDR3 is TGTGCCAGCAGTGAAGGTGGGTTTCTTCAGCCCCAGCATTTT. Translation: CASSEGGFLQPQHF. The chain joins TRBV2 to TRBJ1-5, with D hard to call. V was trimmed by 1 base and J by 6 bases, leaving 10 bases between them. Germline CDR1 and CDR2: SNHLY and FYNNEI. This CDR3 region has 14 residues.

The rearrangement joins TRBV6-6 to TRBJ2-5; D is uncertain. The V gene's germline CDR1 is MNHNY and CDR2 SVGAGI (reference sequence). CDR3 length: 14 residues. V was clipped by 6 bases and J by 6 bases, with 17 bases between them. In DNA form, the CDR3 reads TGTGCCAGCAGCCCCGCAGGCGACGGCAAGACCCAGTACTTC. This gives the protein CASSPAGDGKTQYF.

The CDR3, as DNA: TGTGCCAGCAGGGACAGGGAGGTATATGGCTACACCTTC. Protein product: CASRDREVYGYTF. V and J are TRBV28 and TRBJ1-2, with 8 bases aligning to TRBD1. CDR1 and CDR2 from the germline V gene are MDHEN and SYDVKM. The junction had 5 bases not matched to a gene; V was cut back by 6 bases and J by 5 bases. The CDR3 has 13 amino acids.

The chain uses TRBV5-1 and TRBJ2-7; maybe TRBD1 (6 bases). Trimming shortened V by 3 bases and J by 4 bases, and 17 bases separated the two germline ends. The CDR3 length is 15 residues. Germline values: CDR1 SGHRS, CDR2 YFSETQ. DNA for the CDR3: TGCGCCAGCAGCTCTCCGGGACATTCGGGGTACGAGCAGTACTTC. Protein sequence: CASSSPGHSGYEQYF.

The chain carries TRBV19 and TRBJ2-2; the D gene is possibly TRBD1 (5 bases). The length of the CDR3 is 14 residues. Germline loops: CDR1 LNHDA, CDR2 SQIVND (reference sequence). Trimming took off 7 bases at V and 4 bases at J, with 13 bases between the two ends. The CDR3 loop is CASKGQGITGELFF. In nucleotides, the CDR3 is TGTGCCAGTAAGGGGCAGGGAATCACCGGGGAGCTGTTTTTT.

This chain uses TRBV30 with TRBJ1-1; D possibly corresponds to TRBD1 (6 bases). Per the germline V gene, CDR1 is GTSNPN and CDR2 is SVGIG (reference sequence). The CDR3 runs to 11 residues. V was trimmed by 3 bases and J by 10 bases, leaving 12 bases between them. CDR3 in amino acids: CAWSTGSVAFF. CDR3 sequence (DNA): TGTGCCTGGAGCACAGGGTCGGTAGCTTTCTTT. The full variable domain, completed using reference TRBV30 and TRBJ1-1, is SQTIHQWPATLVQPVGSPLSLECTVEGTSNPNLYWYRQAAGRGLQLLFYSVGIGQISSEVPQNLSASRPQDRQFILSSKKLLLSDSGFYLCAWSTGSVAFFGQGTRLTVV.

The CDR3 sequence is CASSRTSGGVYEQYF. CDR3 in DNA: TGTGCCAGTAGTAGAACTAGCGGGGGGGTCTACGAGCAGTACTTC. V gene TRBV19 combines with J gene TRBJ2-7; the match to TRBD2 covers 13 bases. Trimming removed 4 bases from V and 3 bases from J; junction bases left unmatched: 3. The CDR3 has 15 residues. Germline loops: CDR1 LNHDA, CDR2 SQIVND (reference sequence).